A single sample is the source of the 22 T cell receptor beta chains below, sequenced in a study of tumor-infiltrating lymphocytes in primary liver carcinoma. From unsorted bulk tissue weighing about 20-33 mg, DNA and RNA were co-extracted. Using a constant-region primer together with ProtoScript II reverse transcriptase, TCR beta cDNA was made from roughly 540 ng of total RNA. Three nested multiplex PCR rounds, a slightly modified ARM-PCR, produced the libraries for TCR beta. PCR rounds one and two used TRBV1-TRBV30 forward primers with a C-beta reverse primer for about 9 cycles each. TCRdb recomputed calls from the multiplex PCR reads with MiXCR, one row per CDR3 protein. The sample has around 100,000 distinct CDR3 sequences; around 71% are singletons. Sequenced input: liver tumor tissue from sampling region 2. Subset denoted: tumor region T2, inferior pole. These receptors all stem from a woman aged 55-69 years with primary liver carcinoma and hepatitis B virus infection.

Comment on this clonotype: The CDR3 end shows no conserved phenylalanine or tryptophan, and so a read error is likely. The chain has TRBV7-9 and TRBJ2-1, with 9 positions matching TRBD2. Germline CDR1 SEHNR, CDR2 FQNEAQ (reference sequence). V was pared by 3 bases and J by 0 bases, with 9 bases of the junction left unmatched. The CDR3 sequence is 18 residues long. CDR3 bases: TGTGCCAGCAGCTTTGGGCGGGAGGGGACGCGCTCCTACAATGAGCAGTTCTCC. Translated, it gives CASSFGREGTRSYNEQFS.

This clonotype was counted a few times. A much larger clone lies a single base off, so this may be a read error. This chain connects TRBV28 to TRBJ2-1; TRBD2 agrees at 7 bases. Germline-derived CDR1 and CDR2 are MDHEN and SYDVKM. CDR3 size: 14 residues. V lost 6 bases to trimming and J lost 9 bases; unmatched junction nucleotides: 11. The CDR3 sequence is CASRESGGPIEQFF. DNA of the CDR3: TGTGCCAGCAGGGAGTCGGGAGGACCCATTGAGCAGTTCTTC.

The count of this clonotype is one. The germline gene is not matched at one end of the junction; a read error may be the cause. The gene calls are TRBV11-2 and TRBJ2-4, with D unclear. CDR1 is SGHAT, CDR2 FQNNGV, per germline. The CDR3 spans 13 residues. CDR3 nucleotides: TGTGCCAGCAGTTTAGAGCCCAAAAACATTAAGTACTTC. Its protein product is CASSLEPKNIKYF.

Note on this clonotype: At one of its ends the junction is not consistent with the germline gene, which may arise from a read error. The chain recombines TRBV11-3 with TRBJ2-7; 12 bases align to TRBD1. Germline values: CDR1 SGHNT, CDR2 YENEEA. CDR3 size: 15 residues. CDR3 region: CAGRPGTGGNYEQYF. DNA for the CDR3: TGTGCCGGCAGGCCCGGGACAGGGGGCAACTACGAACAGTACTTC.

J is TRBJ1-2 and V is TRBV29-1; perhaps TRBD1 as D (5 bases). Germline V gene lookup returns CDR1 SQVTM and CDR2 ANQGSEA. V lost 2 bases, J lost 6 bases, and 10 bases lay in between. CDR3 length: 12 amino acids. The CDR3 coding sequence is TGCAGCGTTGAATGGAGGGGAGATGGCTACACCTTC. Amino acid sequence: CSVEWRGDGYTF.

V and J are TRBV6-1 and TRBJ2-1, with 8 nucleotides matching TRBD2. Per the germline V gene, CDR1 is MNHNS and CDR2 is SASEGT. This CDR3 contains 14 residues. For the CDR3, the DNA is TGTGTCATCAGAGCGGGAGACTCCTACAATGAGCAGTTCTTC. Protein sequence: CVIRAGDSYNEQFF.

This clonotype was picked up many times. The chain uses TRBV7-8 and TRBJ2-1; D ambiguous. V lost 2 bases, J lost 5 bases, and 7 bases lay in between. Per germline, CDR1 SGHVS and CDR2 FQNEAQ. The CDR3 is 13 amino acids. Here the CDR3 reads CASSLPRNNEQFF. CDR3 coding DNA: TGTGCCAGCAGCTTACCAAGAAACAATGAGCAGTTCTTC. Variable domain in full (rest from reference TRBV7-8 and TRBJ2-1): GAGVSQSPRYKVAKRGQDVALRCDPISGHVSLFWYQQALGQGPEFLTYFQNEAQLDKSGLPSDRFFAERPEGSVSTLKIQRTQQEDSAVYLCASSLPRNNEQFFGPGTRLTVL.

The chain carries TRBV20-1 and TRBJ1-4, with D perhaps matching TRBD1 (5 bases). Deletions cut 7 bases from V and 2 bases from J, with 11 bases between. The CDR3 length is 13 residues. CDR1 is DFQATT, CDR2 SNEGSKA, per germline (reference sequence). CDR3 sequence (DNA): TGCAGTGTTCGGGGGGGGACTAATGAAAAACTGTTTTTT. It yields the protein CSVRGGTNEKLFF.

In the case of this clonotype: The junction departs from the called germline gene at one end, perhaps through a read error. The V and J genes are TRBV5-1 and TRBJ2-1; D is ambiguous. CDR3 length: 13 residues. Germline V CDR1 and CDR2: SGHRS, YFSETQ. DNA for the CDR3: TGCGCCAGCAGCTTGGACTTCTACAATGAGCAAATCTTC. Encoded protein: CASSLDFYNEQIF. Full variable domain (missing parts from reference TRBV5-1 and TRBJ2-1): KAGVTQTPRYLIKTRGQQVTLSCSPISGHRSVSWYQQTPGQGLQFLFEYFSETQRNKGNFPGRFSGRQFSNSRSEMNVSTLELGDSALYLCASSLDFYNEQIFGPGTRLTVL.

The chain uses TRBV5-4 and TRBJ2-7; tentatively, D is TRBD2 (6 bases). Trimming took off 4 bases at V and 5 bases at J, with 22 bases between the two ends. Germline lookup yields CDR1 SGHNT and CDR2 YYREEE (reference sequence). The CDR3 is 16 residues long. CDR3 DNA: TGTGCCAGCAGCCCGCCGCGGGGAGCGAGAGTTGACGAGCAGTACTTC. Encoded protein: CASSPPRGARVDEQYF.

Comment on this clonotype: The junction and the germline gene differ at one end; a read error may be behind it. The CDR3 sequence is CASTYRAANYGYTF. CDR3 in DNA: TGTGCCAGCACCTATAGGGCGGCGAATTATGGTTACACCTTC. The chain links TRBV28 to TRBJ1-2; no definite D call. Germline V gene lookup returns CDR1 MDHEN and CDR2 SYDVKM. There are 14 residues in the CDR3.

This clonotype was observed a few times. Sequence at one end of the junction differs from germline and may be a read error. The rearrangement joins TRBV11-3 to TRBJ1-1, with a tentative D call TRBD1 (6 bases). The CDR3 totals 17 residues. In germline, CDR1 is SGHNT, CDR2 YENEEA. The CDR3 DNA reads TGTGCCAGCAGCCCAAAGCCGAACAGGGCTAAGAACCCTGAAGCTTTCTTC. Its translation is CASSPKPNRAKNPEAFF.

This clonotype was counted a few times. The rearrangement links TRBV7-2 to TRBJ2-1, with D hard to call. The V end lost 3 bases, the J end lost 10 bases, and 19 bases lay between the germline ends. CDR1 and CDR2 from the germline V gene are SGHTA and FQGNSA. This CDR3 has 15 residues. CDR3 region: CASSFEAIRQEEQFF. The DNA of the CDR3 is TGTGCCAGCAGCTTTGAGGCTATCCGGCAAGAGGAGCAGTTCTTC.

V is TRBV29-1 and J is TRBJ1-1, with 10 bases lining up with TRBD1. V lost 6 bases, J lost 10 bases, and 17 bases stayed unmatched. The germline CDR1 and CDR2 sequences are SQVTM and ANQGSEA. This CDR3 comprises 15 residues. The CDR3, as DNA: TGCAGCGTGGCCGGGACAGGGGTGGGGAACAGTGGAGCTTTCTTT. It encodes CSVAGTGVGNSGAFF.

J is TRBJ1-1 and V is TRBV9; D is perhaps TRBD1 (6 bases). This CDR3 is 15 amino acids long. The germline gives CDR1 SGDLS, CDR2 YYNGEE. Trimming took off 0 bases at V and 1 base at J, with 10 bases between the two ends. The CDR3 sequence: CASSVVQGRNTEAFF. In nucleotides, the CDR3 is TGTGCCAGCAGCGTAGTACAGGGTAGGAACACTGAAGCTTTCTTT.

Worth noting for this clonotype: At one of its ends the junction is not consistent with the germline gene, which may arise from a read error. The V call is TRBV29-1, the J call TRBJ2-3; TRBD2 might be the D (6 bases). Germline values: CDR1 SQVTM, CDR2 ANQGSEA. The CDR3 loop spans 13 amino acids. The CDR3 loop is CGVGTGGADTQYF. The CDR3 DNA reads as TGCGGCGTCGGGACTGGCGGAGCAGATACGCAGTATTTT.

The chain employs TRBV11-3 and TRBJ1-1, with TRBD1 as a possible D gene (5 bases). This CDR3 region has 16 residues. In germline, CDR1 is SGHNT, CDR2 YENEEA. As DNA, the CDR3 is TGTGTCATCAGCTTAGCCCCCAGTTACGCTCAGAGGGGAGCTTTCTTT. Translation: CVISLAPSYAQRGAFF.

For this clonotype: The CDR3 does not end in the conserved phenylalanine or tryptophan, so this is likely a read error. The DNA is left out, because the CDR3 cannot be placed on it with certainty; the CDR3 is given as TCRdb lists it. This sequence joins TRBV11-1 and TRBJ2-3; TRBD2 is the table's D call and was not checked against the DNA. The germline V gene has CDR1 SGHAT and CDR2 FQDESV (reference sequence). The CDR3 length equals 14 residues, ends included. CDR3: CTSSLRQRAGESHL.

Of note for this clonotype: Sequence at one end of the junction differs from germline and may be a read error. This CDR3 reads CSANSGLGDKQYF. The CDR3 DNA reads as TGCAGCGCCAATAGCGGGTTGGGGGATAAGCAGTATTTT. J is TRBJ2-3 and V is TRBV29-1; TRBD2 agrees at 7 bases. Per the germline V gene, CDR1 is SQVTM and CDR2 is ANQGSEA. The CDR3 has 13 amino acids.

Of note for this clonotype: Since a much larger clone is just one base distant, this may be a read error. CDR3 protein: CAWSDQGGYDYTF. The CDR3 coding sequence is TGTGCCTGGAGTGACCAGGGAGGGTATGACTACACCTTC. This chain uses TRBV30 with TRBJ1-2; tentative D call: TRBD1 (5 bases). The CDR3 is made up of 13 amino acids. In germline, CDR1 is GTSNPN, CDR2 SVGIG (reference sequence).

The V call is TRBV28, the J call TRBJ2-7; the D gene is possibly TRBD2 (5 bases). The J call may not be correct, given that the DNA end is closer to TRBJ2-5. This CDR3 has 14 residues. Germline assignment: CDR1 MDHEN and CDR2 SYDVKM. CDR3 sequence: CASSTPGNGETQYF. The CDR3 coding sequence is TGTGCCAGCAGTACCCCGGGAAATGGAGAGACCCAGTACTTC.

Details on this clonotype: The conserved phenylalanine or tryptophan is not found at the CDR3 terminus, so this likely reflects a read error. The J gene is TRBJ1-5, the V gene TRBV6-1, with no clear D. The CDR3 has 15 amino acids. Germline loops: CDR1 MNHNS, CDR2 SASEGT. Trimming left V 8 bases short and J 6 bases short, with 20 bases between. The CDR3 bases are TGTGCCAGCCAATATCCCCCAAAGGTGGGTCAGCCCCAGCATTCT. Its translation is CASQYPPKVGQPQHS.